The following is a TCR beta chain sequence with its context. The record originates from a study of blood T cell repertoires in COVID-19. Trimming took 3 bases from V and 0 from J; bases not matched to a gene: 5. The CDR3 contains 18 residues. The V gene's germline CDR1 is ENHRY and CDR2 SYGVKD. Assay: immunoSEQ multiplex PCR; the TCRdb copy retains only in-frame clones and omits some. This sample yields 140,000 or so clones, of which over 80% are seen a single time; over 0.75% belongs to the top ten. The sequenced material came from peripheral blood. The chain couples TRBV10-3 to TRBJ2-1; 13 bases line up with TRBD2. The source is a woman aged 50 to 60 with acute or convalescent COVID-19. In DNA form, the CDR3 reads TGTGCCATCAGTGAAGGGACTAGCGGGACGAGCTCCTACAATGAGCAGTTCTTC. Protein: CAISEGTSGTSSYNEQFF.